This TCR beta chain comes out of a study of beta chain features in type 1 diabetes. General study results and limits: TCRB CDR3 length was moderately but significantly reduced in all four CD4+ subsets of Type 1 diabetes patients.

The CDR3 runs to 15 residues. CDR1 and CDR2 (germline): LNHDA, SQIVND (reference sequence). V was trimmed by 6 bases and J by 5 bases, leaving 17 bases between them. Worth noting for this clone: Its target is unknown.

Investigators reverse transcribed all isolated RNA, so they sequenced expressed TCRB transcripts. The protocol was immunoSEQ multiplex PCR, while the TCRdb copy is restricted to in-frame clones and leaves out a portion. In the table there are some 290,000 clones, roughly 13% of which are singletons. Source material: naive CD4+ T cells from blood. The rearrangement links TRBV19 to TRBJ2-1; TRBD2 is a possible D gene (6 bases). The clonotype was recovered from a man aged 25 to 40 with type 1 diabetes. In DNA, the CDR3 is TGTGCCAGTAGCAAGGACGGACTACTAGACAATGAGCAGTTCTTC. It specifies CASSKDGLLDNEQFF.